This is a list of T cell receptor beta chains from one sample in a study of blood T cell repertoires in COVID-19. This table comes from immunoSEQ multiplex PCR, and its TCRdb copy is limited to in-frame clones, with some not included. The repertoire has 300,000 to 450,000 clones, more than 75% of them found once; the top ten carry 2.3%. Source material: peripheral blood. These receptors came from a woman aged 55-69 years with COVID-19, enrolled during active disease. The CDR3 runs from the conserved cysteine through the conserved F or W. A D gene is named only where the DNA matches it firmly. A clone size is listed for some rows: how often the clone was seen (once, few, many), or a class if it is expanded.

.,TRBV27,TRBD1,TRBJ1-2,TGTGCCAGCAGTTTAGCTACAACCGGGACAGGTCGAATTAGGGGCTACACCTTC,CASSLATTGTGRIRGYTF
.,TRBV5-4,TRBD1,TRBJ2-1,TGTGCCAGCAGCTTGGACAGGGGATACTACAATGAGCAGTTCTTC,CASSLDRGYYNEQFF
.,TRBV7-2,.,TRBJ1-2,TGTGCCAGCAGCTTATCCTCAGTGGGGGCTGGCTACACCTTC,CASSLSSVGAGYTF
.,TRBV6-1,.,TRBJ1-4,TGTGCCAGCAGTGTGGAGCGGCATAGCACTAATGAAAAACTGTTTTTT,CASSVERHSTNEKLFF
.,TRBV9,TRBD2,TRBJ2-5,TGTGCCAGCAGCACCGCGCCCGGACTAGCGGGTATGGAGACCCAGTACTTC,CASSTAPGLAGMETQYF
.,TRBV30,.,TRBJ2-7,TGTGCCTGGAGTATTACTCGGTACGAGCAGTACTTC,CAWSITRYEQYF
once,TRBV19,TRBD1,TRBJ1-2,TGTGCCAGTAGTATAGGGGACAGGCTTGGTGGCTACACCTTC,CASSIGDRLGGYTF
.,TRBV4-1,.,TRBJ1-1,TGCGCCAGCAGCCAAGTTTTCAGGCTGAACACTGAAGCTTTCTTT,CASSQVFRLNTEAFF
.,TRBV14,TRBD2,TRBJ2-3,TGTGCCAGCAGCCAAGAACTGCTCGCGGGGGGAGATACGCAGTATTTT,CASSQELLAGGDTQYF
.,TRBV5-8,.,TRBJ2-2,TGTGCCAGCAGCTTGTCACACACCACCGGGGAGCTGTTTTTT,CASSLSHTTGELFF
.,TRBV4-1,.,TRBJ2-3,TGCGCCAGCAGCCATCGCGAATCAGATACGCAGTATTTT,CASSHRESDTQYF
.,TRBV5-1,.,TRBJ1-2,TGCGCCAGCAGCCAAGGACAGATGGAAGGCTACACCTTC,CASSQGQMEGYTF
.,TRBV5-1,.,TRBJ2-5,TGCGCCAGCAGCCGGGAAAACCAAGAGACCCAGTACTTC,CASSRENQETQYF
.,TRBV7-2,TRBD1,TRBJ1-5,TGTGCCAGCAGCTTATTAGGGACAGCCAATCAGCCCCAGCATTTT,CASSLLGTANQPQHF
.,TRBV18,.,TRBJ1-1,TGTGCCAGCGCAGAGACAGGAGTATTGAACACTGAAGCTTTCTTT,CASAETGVLNTEAFF
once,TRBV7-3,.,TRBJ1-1,TGTGCCAGCAGCTCCAACCGTAGGGGCACTGAAGCTTTCTTT,CASSSNRRGTEAFF
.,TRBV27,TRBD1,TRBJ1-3,TGTGCCAGCAGCAACCTAGGACAGGGGGCAGGAAACACCATATATTTT,CASSNLGQGAGNTIYF
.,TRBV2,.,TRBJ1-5,TGTGCCAGCAGCGCTATCACAGGGAATCAGCCCCAGCATTTT,CASSAITGNQPQHF
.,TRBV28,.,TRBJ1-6,TGTGCCAGCAGTTCAACAGGGTTACGGAATTCACCCCTCCACTTT,CASSSTGLRNSPLHF
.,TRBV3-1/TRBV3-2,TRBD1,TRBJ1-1,TGTGCCAGCAGCCAACATACAGGGGGCACTGAAGCTTTCTTT,CASSQHTGGTEAFF